Listed below are T cell receptor beta chains from one sample, sequenced in a study of pediatric ulcerative colitis. Some clones are missing from TCRdb's copy, which holds only in-frame ones; the method was immunoSEQ multiplex PCR. The sample comprises around 65,000 clones, over 70% of which are singletons, and around 5.3% rests with the top ten. The sample taken for sequencing was blood. The receptors were gathered from a boy between 10 and 17 years old with moderate ulcerative colitis. The CDR3 runs from the conserved cysteine through the conserved F or W. The D gene is left open where the match is weak. Only some rows state a clone size, as once, few, many or a class for expanded clones.

length,size,J,V,D,CDR3,DNA
13,NA,TRBJ2-3,TRBV6-6,NA,CAIGTYKFDTQYF,TGTGCCATCGGGACATATAAGTTTGATACGCAGTATTTT
15,NA,TRBJ1-3,TRBV13,TRBD1,CASSSMRTGGNTIYF,TGTGCCAGCAGCTCCATGCGGACAGGGGGAAACACCATATATTTT
14,NA,TRBJ2-3,TRBV5-6,NA,CASSLASNPDTQYF,TGTGCCAGCAGCTTGGCGAGTAACCCAGATACGCAGTATTTT
10,few,TRBJ2-7,TRBV10-2,NA,CASSGDKQYF,TGCGCCAGCAGTGGGGACAAGCAGTACTTC
15,once,TRBJ2-4,TRBV5-6,NA,CASSSSPIAKNIQYF,TGTGCCAGCAGTTCCTCCCCGATAGCCAAAAACATTCAGTACTTC
15,NA,TRBJ2-3,TRBV29-1,NA,CSVESGGLSLDTQYF,TGCAGCGTTGAAAGCGGTGGTTTAAGTTTAGATACGCAGTATTTT
15,NA,TRBJ2-3,TRBV7-3,NA,CASSFGARGTDTQYF,TGTGCCAGCAGCTTCGGGGCGCGGGGCACAGATACGCAGTATTTT
13,once,TRBJ2-1,TRBV5-8,NA,CASSLGTVNEQFF,TGTGCCAGCAGCTTGGGGACGGTTAATGAGCAGTTCTTC
15,few,TRBJ2-2,TRBV9,NA,CASSVVEGNTGELFF,TGTGCCAGCAGCGTAGTCGAGGGGAACACCGGGGAGCTGTTTTTT
17,NA,TRBJ2-7,TRBV11-2,TRBD2,CASSFVSGTSGSYEQYF,TGTGCCAGCAGCTTCGTCAGCGGGACTAGCGGGTCGTACGAGCAGTACTTC
16,NA,TRBJ2-1,TRBV14,TRBD2,CASSHPLADSYNEQFF,TGTGCCAGCAGCCATCCACTAGCGGACTCCTACAATGAGCAGTTCTTC
16,NA,TRBJ2-2,TRBV4-3,NA,CASSQGTSANTGELFF,TGCGCCAGCAGCCAAGGGACATCCGCGAACACCGGGGAGCTGTTTTTT
16,NA,TRBJ1-3,TRBV14,NA,CASSQDMGVGGNTIYF,TGTGCCAGCAGCCAAGATATGGGCGTTGGTGGAAACACCATATATTTT
15,few,TRBJ2-7,TRBV5-6,TRBD2,CASSLVASGSYEQYF,TGTGCCAGCAGCTTGGTGGCTAGCGGGAGCTACGAGCAGTACTTC
14,NA,TRBJ2-1,TRBV6-5,NA,CASSPGRTYNEQFF,TGTGCCAGCAGCCCCGGACGGACCTACAATGAGCAGTTCTTC
15,NA,TRBJ1-5,TRBV6-1,NA,CASSEMGASSQPQHF,TGTGCCAGCAGTGAAATGGGGGCGAGTTCCCAGCCCCAGCATTTT
13,NA,TRBJ2-5,TRBV4-1,NA,CASSPEGVETQYF,TGCGCCAGCAGCCCCGAGGGGGTGGAGACCCAGTACTTC